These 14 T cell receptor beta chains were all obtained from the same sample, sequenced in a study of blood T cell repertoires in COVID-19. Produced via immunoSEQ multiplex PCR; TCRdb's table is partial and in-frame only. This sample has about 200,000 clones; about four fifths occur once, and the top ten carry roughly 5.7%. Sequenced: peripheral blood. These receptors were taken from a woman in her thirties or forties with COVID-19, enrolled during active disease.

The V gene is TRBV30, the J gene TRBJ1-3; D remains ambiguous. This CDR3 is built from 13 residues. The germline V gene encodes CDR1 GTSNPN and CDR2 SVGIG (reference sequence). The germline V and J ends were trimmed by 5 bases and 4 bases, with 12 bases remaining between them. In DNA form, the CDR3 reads TGTGCCTGGTCGGGTACAACGGGAAACACCATATATTTT. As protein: CAWSGTTGNTIYF.

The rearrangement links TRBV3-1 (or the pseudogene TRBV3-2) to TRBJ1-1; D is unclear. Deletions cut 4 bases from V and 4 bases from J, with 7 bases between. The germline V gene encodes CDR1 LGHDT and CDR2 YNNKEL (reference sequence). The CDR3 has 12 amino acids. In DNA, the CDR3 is TGTGCCAGCAGCCCCTCCAGCACTGAAGCTTTCTTT. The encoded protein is CASSPSSTEAFF.

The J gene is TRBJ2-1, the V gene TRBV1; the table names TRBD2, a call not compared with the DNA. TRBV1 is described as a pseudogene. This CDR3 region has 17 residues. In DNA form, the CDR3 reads TGCACCAGCAGCCAAGGGACTAGCGGGAGGGCCTCCTGTGAGCAGTTCTTC. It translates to CTSSQGTSGRASCEQFF.

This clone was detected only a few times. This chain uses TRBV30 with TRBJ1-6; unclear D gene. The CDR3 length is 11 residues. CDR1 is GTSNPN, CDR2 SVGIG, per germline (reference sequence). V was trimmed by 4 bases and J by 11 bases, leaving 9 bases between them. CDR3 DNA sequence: TGTGCCTGGATGACTTCACCACCCCTCCACTTT. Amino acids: CAWMTSPPLHF. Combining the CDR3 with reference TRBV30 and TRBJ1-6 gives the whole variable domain SQTIHQWPATLVQPVGSPLSLECTVEGTSNPNLYWYRQAAGRGLQLLFYSVGIGQISSEVPQNLSASRPQDRQFILSSKKLLLSDSGFYLCAWMTSPPLHFGNGTRLTVT.

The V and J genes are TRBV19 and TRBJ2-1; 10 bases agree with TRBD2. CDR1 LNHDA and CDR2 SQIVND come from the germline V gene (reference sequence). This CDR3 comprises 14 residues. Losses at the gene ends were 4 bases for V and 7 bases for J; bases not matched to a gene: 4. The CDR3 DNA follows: TGTGCCAGTAGTACTAGCGGGAGATTGAATGAGCAGTTCTTC. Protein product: CASSTSGRLNEQFF.

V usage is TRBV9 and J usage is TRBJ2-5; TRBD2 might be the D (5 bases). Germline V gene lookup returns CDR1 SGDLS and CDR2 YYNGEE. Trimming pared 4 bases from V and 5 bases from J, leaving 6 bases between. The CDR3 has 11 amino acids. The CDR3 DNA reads TGTGCCAGCAGCAGGGAGGAGACCCAGTACTTC. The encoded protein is CASSREETQYF.

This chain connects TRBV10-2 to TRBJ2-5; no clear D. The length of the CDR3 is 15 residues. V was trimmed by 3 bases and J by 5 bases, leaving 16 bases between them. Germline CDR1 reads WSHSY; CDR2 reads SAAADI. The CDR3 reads CASSDWLPGKETQYF. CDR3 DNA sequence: TGCGCCAGCAGTGATTGGCTCCCAGGAAAGGAGACCCAGTACTTC.

Written as DNA, the CDR3 is TGTGCCATCAGCGAGGTGGACAGGGGGAGCCAGTACTTC. Residues: CAISEVDRGSQYF. The rearrangement links TRBV10-3 to TRBJ2-7; 10 nucleotides align to TRBD1. Per the germline V gene, CDR1 is ENHRY and CDR2 is SYGVKD. CDR3 length: 13 residues. V lost 6 bases and J lost 10; bases outside the gene matches: 9.

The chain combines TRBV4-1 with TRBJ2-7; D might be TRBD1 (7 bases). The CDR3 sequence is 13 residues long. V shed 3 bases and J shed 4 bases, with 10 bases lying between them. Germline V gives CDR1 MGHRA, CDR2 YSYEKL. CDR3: CASSHQGGYEQYF. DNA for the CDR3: TGCGCCAGCAGCCATCAGGGGGGATACGAGCAGTACTTC.

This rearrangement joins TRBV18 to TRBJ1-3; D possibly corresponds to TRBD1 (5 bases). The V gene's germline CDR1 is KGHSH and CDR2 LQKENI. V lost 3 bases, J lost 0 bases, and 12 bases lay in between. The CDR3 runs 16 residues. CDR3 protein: CASSPSKGLSGNTIYF. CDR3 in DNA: TGTGCCAGCTCACCTTCTAAGGGGCTCTCTGGAAACACCATATATTTT.

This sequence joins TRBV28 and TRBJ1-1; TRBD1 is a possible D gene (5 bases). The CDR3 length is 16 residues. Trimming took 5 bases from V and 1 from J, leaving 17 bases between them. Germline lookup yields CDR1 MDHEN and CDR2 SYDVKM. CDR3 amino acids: CASSPPIQATNTEAFF. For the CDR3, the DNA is TGTGCCAGCAGTCCACCGATACAGGCGACGAACACTGAAGCTTTCTTT.

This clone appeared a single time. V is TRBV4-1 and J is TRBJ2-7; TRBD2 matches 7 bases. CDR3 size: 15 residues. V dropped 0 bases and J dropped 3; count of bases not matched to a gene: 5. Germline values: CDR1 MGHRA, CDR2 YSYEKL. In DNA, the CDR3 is TGCGCCAGCAGCCAAGAGCGCGGGAGTTACTACGAGCAGTACTTC. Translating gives CASSQERGSYYEQYF.

The CDR3 DNA follows: TGCGCCAGCAGCTTTCGGACTAGCGGGGGAGATACGCAGTATTTT. Translation gives CASSFRTSGGDTQYF. J is TRBJ2-3 and V is TRBV4-3, with TRBD2 matching over 13 bases. V lost 5 bases and J lost 5; bases outside the gene matches: 4. Germline V gene lookup returns CDR1 LGHNA and CDR2 YSLEER. CDR3 length equals 15 residues.

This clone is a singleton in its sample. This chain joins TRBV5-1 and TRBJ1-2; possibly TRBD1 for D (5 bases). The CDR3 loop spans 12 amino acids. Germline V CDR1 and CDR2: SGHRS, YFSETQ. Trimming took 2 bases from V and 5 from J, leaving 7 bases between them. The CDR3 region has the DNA TGCGCCAGCAGCTTACCAGGGTATGGCTACACCTTC. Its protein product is CASSLPGYGYTF.